Each of the 26 T cell receptor beta chains below was sequenced from the same sample in a study of cytomegalovirus exposure and HLA in healthy donors (dated by TCRdb to between 2016 and 2019). The library was generated by the immunoSEQ multiplex PCR assay. For the multiplex PCR, a mixture combining 60 forward primers for TCR Vbeta segments and 13 reverse primers for TCR Jbeta segments was used. The clones in this table, taken by TCRdb from immuneACCESS, are in-frame only. Not every clone is retained; where verified, under half of the shortfall comes from an unresolved V gene, and the cause of the rest is unknown. The sample table holds 110,000 to 150,000 clones, of which around 73% were seen once. The ten top clones hold around 3% of the sample. The sample comprised PBMCs. These receptors all come from a female donor in good health and CMV-seronegative.

The genes are TRBV27 and TRBJ1-1; D not resolved. Germline V gives CDR1 MNHEY, CDR2 SMNVEV (reference sequence). V was shortened by 0 bases and J by 0 bases, with 8 bases between the two germline ends. There are 15 residues in the CDR3. The CDR3 region is CASSLSQNLNTEAFF. CDR3 in DNA: TGTGCCAGCAGTTTATCCCAGAACCTGAACACTGAAGCTTTCTTT.

This chain connects TRBV6-5 to TRBJ1-6; 7 nucleotides align to TRBD1. The CDR3 spans 15 residues. The V and J ends lost 6 bases and 5 bases, in that order; junction bases with no gene match: 7. From germline, CDR1 is MNHEY and CDR2 SVGAGI. The CDR3 region is CASRFRQGNNSPLHF. The CDR3 DNA follows: TGTGCCAGCAGATTCCGACAGGGAAATAATTCACCCCTCCACTTT.

This rearrangement joins TRBV5-1 to TRBJ1-2; possibly TRBD1 for D (6 bases). Germline lookup yields CDR1 SGHRS and CDR2 YFSETQ. The V gene lost 4 bases and the J gene lost 5 bases, with 15 bases spanning the gap. The CDR3 contains 14 residues. Written as DNA, the CDR3 is TGCGCCAGCAGCCCGGGACAAAGCTTTTATGGCTACACCTTC. It codes for CASSPGQSFYGYTF.

Ten or more counts support this clone. CDR3 region: CSAEGQDYEQYF. CDR3 in DNA: TGCAGCGCGGAAGGTCAGGACTACGAGCAGTACTTC. The V gene is TRBV29-1, the J gene TRBJ2-7; the D is unclear. The CDR3 sequence is 12 residues long. The V and J ends lost 7 bases and 3 bases respectively, with 13 bases between them. Germline V gene sequence: CDR1 SQVTM, CDR2 ANQGSEA.

The chain employs TRBV28 and TRBJ1-1, with D maybe TRBD1 (6 bases). Germline CDR1 reads MDHEN; CDR2 reads SYDVKM. This CDR3 has 13 residues. The V end lost 6 bases, the J end lost 1 base, and 9 bases lay between the germline ends. The chain's CDR3 is CASRTGANTEAFF. DNA of the CDR3: TGTGCCAGCAGGACAGGTGCGAACACTGAAGCTTTCTTT.

CDR3 amino acids: CASSSRGPEAFF. CDR3 DNA: TGTGCCAGCAGCTCAAGGGGCCCCGAAGCTTTCTTT. The chain carries TRBV5-4 and TRBJ1-1; a possible D gene is TRBD1 (5 bases). The CDR3 is made up of 12 amino acids. Per the germline V gene, CDR1 is SGHNT and CDR2 is YYREEE (reference sequence). Trimming removed 3 bases from V and 8 bases from J, with 11 bases in between.

This chain uses TRBV5-4 with TRBJ1-1; D perhaps matches TRBD1 (6 bases). CDR3 length equals 14 residues. The germline V gene has CDR1 SGHNT and CDR2 YYREEE (reference sequence). Trimming stripped 5 bases from V and 5 bases from J, with 16 bases between. DNA of the CDR3: TGTGCCAGCAGTGGGCGGGGGGCGCGGACTGAAGCTTTCTTT. Its translation: CASSGRGARTEAFF.

This chain links TRBV2 with TRBJ1-1; TRBD1 matches 7 bases. Germline V gene lookup returns CDR1 SNHLY and CDR2 FYNNEI. The CDR3 is 12 amino acids. V was clipped by 7 bases and J by 6 bases; unmatched bases: 5. CDR3 bases: TGTGCCAGCAAGGACAGGCATGCTGAAGCTTTCTTT. This gives the protein CASKDRHAEAFF.

In this sample, this clone turned up a few times. The chain carries TRBV10-3 and TRBJ2-1, with D possibly matching TRBD1 (6 bases). Trimming removed 4 bases at V and 5 bases at J, with 12 bases between. CDR3 length: 14 residues. From germline, CDR1 is ENHRY and CDR2 SYGVKD. CDR3 DNA sequence: TGTGCCATCAGTGGACAGGCGGGTAACAATGAGCAGTTCTTC. Its protein product is CAISGQAGNNEQFF.

In its sample, this clone was seen once. The J gene is TRBJ2-5, the V gene TRBV7-6; perhaps TRBD2 as D (6 bases). CDR3 length equals 15 residues. Germline CDR1 is SGHVS and CDR2 is FNYEAQ. Deletions cut 3 bases from V and 4 bases from J, with 15 bases between. The CDR3, as DNA: TGTGCCAGCAGCTTCCCGGGACTTGAGGCAGAGACCCAGTACTTC. Translating gives CASSFPGLEAETQYF.

The chain links TRBV28 to TRBJ1-4; TRBD1 matches 7 bases. The junction had 3 bases not matched to a gene; V was cut back by 6 bases and J by 5 bases. CDR1 and CDR2 from the germline V gene are MDHEN and SYDVKM. This CDR3 has 13 residues. CDR3 bases: TGTGCCAGCAGGGGACAGCTAAATGAAAAACTGTTTTTT. The encoded protein is CASRGQLNEKLFF.

The V and J genes are TRBV27 and TRBJ1-1, with a weak D call TRBD1 (6 bases). Germline V gene lookup returns CDR1 MNHEY and CDR2 SMNVEV (reference sequence). The ends were cut back, 3 bases at V and 1 base at J, with 12 bases in the middle. The CDR3 is 15 amino acids. This chain's CDR3 is CASSFQGKANTEAFF. The CDR3 DNA is TGTGCCAGCAGTTTTCAGGGGAAGGCGAACACTGAAGCTTTCTTT.

This clone has just one count. The chain links TRBV28 to TRBJ1-2, with a possible D match to TRBD1 (5 bases). Germline V gives CDR1 MDHEN, CDR2 SYDVKM. This CDR3 spans 13 amino acids. V was pared by 2 bases and J by 5 bases, with 9 bases between. CDR3: CASSLVAGYGYTF. CDR3 coding DNA: TGTGCCAGCAGTTTAGTGGCAGGGTATGGCTACACCTTC.

This clone showed up just once. This chain links TRBV6-5 with TRBJ2-7; 8 nucleotides align to TRBD1. Trimming took 0 bases from V and 6 from J; bases not matched to a gene: 7. The CDR3 extends over 15 amino acids. CDR1 and CDR2 from the germline V gene are MNHEY and SVGAGI. Here the CDR3 reads CASSYSGTGPGEQYF. The CDR3, as DNA: TGTGCCAGCAGTTACTCTGGGACAGGTCCTGGCGAGCAGTACTTC.

The rearrangement joins TRBV6-5 to TRBJ2-7, with TRBD1 identical over 7 bases. CDR1 and CDR2 (germline): MNHEY, SVGAGI. There are 14 residues in the CDR3. With V trimmed by 2 bases and J by 3 bases, 4 bases remained unmatched. The CDR3 nucleotides are TGTGCCAGCAGTTACAGCCGGGACAGCTACGAGCAGTACTTC. Amino acids: CASSYSRDSYEQYF.

In the case of this clone: The junction departs from the called germline gene at one end, perhaps through a read error. This chain links TRBV28 with TRBJ2-1; TRBD1 matches at 8 bases. The CDR3 is made up of 13 amino acids. The germline gives CDR1 MDHEN, CDR2 SYDVKM. CDR3: CASSFLRQGWAIF. CDR3 sequence (DNA): TGTGCCAGCAGTTTCCTCAGACAGGGGTGGGCGATCTTC.

This chain links TRBV28 with TRBJ2-2; a weak D match, TRBD1 (5 bases). This CDR3 region has 14 residues. V lost 4 bases and J lost 7, with 13 bases in between. Germline lookup yields CDR1 MDHEN and CDR2 SYDVKM. The CDR3 region is CASSWGGGGGELFF. CDR3 DNA sequence: TGTGCCAGCAGTTGGGGCGGTGGCGGCGGGGAGCTGTTTTTT.

This chain uses TRBV5-4 with TRBJ2-1; 11 positions match TRBD1. The J segment lost 6 bases and the V segment lost 2 bases, leaving 10 bases of the junction unmatched. This CDR3 is 17 amino acids long. Germline assignment: CDR1 SGHNT and CDR2 YYREEE (reference sequence). CDR3 DNA sequence: TGTGCCAGCAGCTTAGGGGGTCCGGACAGGGGGCTCAATGAGCAGTTCTTC. Translating it yields CASSLGGPDRGLNEQFF.

This clone has more than one count but fewer than ten. The rearrangement joins TRBV6-5 to TRBJ2-3; TRBD1 matches at 8 bases. With V trimmed by 7 bases and J by 5 bases, 5 bases remained unmatched. The CDR3 extends over 13 amino acids. The germline V gene has CDR1 MNHEY and CDR2 SVGAGI. The chain's CDR3 is CASTDRVKDTQYF. The CDR3 region has the DNA TGTGCCAGCACGGACAGGGTAAAAGATACGCAGTATTTT.

This clone occurred once. The V and J genes are TRBV4-2 and TRBJ2-3; 12 bases agree with TRBD2. This CDR3 has 16 residues. The germline gives CDR1 LGHNA, CDR2 YNFKEQ. With 1 base clipped from V and 1 base from J, the junction kept 0 bases outside the gene matches. The CDR3 spells CASSQGTSGGTDTQYF. The CDR3 nucleotides read TGTGCCAGCAGCCAAGGGACTAGCGGGGGCACAGATACGCAGTATTTT.

The gene calls are TRBV9 and TRBJ1-3, with TRBD1 matching 9 bases. The V gene's germline CDR1 is SGDLS and CDR2 YYNGEE. The V and J ends lost 7 bases and 2 bases, in that order; junction bases with no gene match: 7. The CDR3 consists of 15 residues. CDR3 DNA sequence: TGTGCCAGCTCACGGACAGGGGCAACTGGAAACACCATATATTTT. As protein: CASSRTGATGNTIYF.

The V call is TRBV29-1, the J call TRBJ2-3, with no clear D. Germline V lookup: CDR1 SQVTM, CDR2 ANQGSEA. This CDR3 is built from 13 residues. Trimming removed 0 bases at V and 10 bases at J, with 14 bases between. CDR3 nucleotide sequence: TGCAGCGTTGAAGATCCTGGCCGGGTCGCGCAGTATTTT. It specifies CSVEDPGRVAQYF.

This sequence joins TRBV5-6 and TRBJ2-7, with a possible D match to TRBD1 (6 bases). The CDR3 has 17 residues. Germline-derived CDR1 and CDR2 are SGHDT and YYEEEE. V lost 4 bases and J 0 bases, leaving 20 bases between the germline ends. Here the CDR3 reads CASSDETYRERSYEQYF. Here the CDR3 DNA reads TGTGCCAGCAGCGACGAAACCTACAGGGAGCGCTCCTACGAGCAGTACTTC.

This clone was recorded once. The V gene is TRBV9, the J gene TRBJ2-3, with 11 nucleotides matching TRBD2. The CDR3 covers 14 residues. CDR1 is SGDLS and CDR2 is YYNGEE in the germline V gene. The V and J ends lost 5 bases and 4 bases, in that order; junction bases with no gene match: 3. The chain's CDR3 is CASSSGRAPDTQYF. CDR3 coding DNA: TGTGCCAGCAGTAGCGGGAGGGCCCCAGATACGCAGTATTTT.

This clone was detected once. CDR3 in DNA: TGTGCCAGCAGTTTAGCGGGGGATAATCAGCCCCAGCATTTT. It translates to CASSLAGDNQPQHF. The gene calls are TRBV28 and TRBJ1-5; a possible D gene is TRBD1 (5 bases). V gave up 2 bases and J gave up 4 bases, with 9 bases separating them. There are 14 residues in the CDR3. Per the germline V gene, CDR1 is MDHEN and CDR2 is SYDVKM.

The V gene is TRBV7-9, the J gene TRBJ1-6; D perhaps matches TRBD1 (5 bases). Germline assignment: CDR1 SEHNR and CDR2 FQNEAQ (reference sequence). This CDR3 is 19 amino acids long. V lost 2 bases and J lost 5, with 22 bases in between. The CDR3 sequence: CASSLMGLHSTVDNSPLHF. The CDR3 DNA follows: TGTGCCAGCAGCTTAATGGGGTTGCATTCGACAGTGGATAATTCACCCCTCCACTTT.